The next 8 T cell receptor beta chains were all read from a single sample in a study of blood T cells in healthy people across ages. Together with a sample-barcoded 5' primer, a J-beta primer mix was included in a second PCR lasting roughly 6 to 12 cycles. TCRdb called the 5' RACE reads again in MiXCR, with one record for every CDR3 protein. The sample lists hundreds of thousands of distinct CDR3 sequences, approximately 52% occurring once. The sequenced sample consisted of blood. These receptors were taken from a woman aged 80 or older in good health.

There are a few counts of this clonotype. The chain carries TRBV5-1 and TRBJ2-2; 7 bases align to TRBD2. V lost 0 bases and J lost 5; bases outside the gene matches: 4. Germline CDR1 reads SGHRS; CDR2 reads YFSETQ. CDR3 length: 15 amino acids. This CDR3 reads CASSLAGTITGELFF. In DNA form, the CDR3 reads TGCGCCAGCAGCTTGGCCGGGACTATAACCGGGGAGCTGTTTTTT.

This chain links TRBV29-1 with TRBJ1-1; D may be TRBD1 (6 bases). The CDR3 consists of 13 residues. Trimming removed 8 bases at V and 0 bases at J, with 13 bases between. Germline CDR1 is SQVTM and CDR2 is ANQGSEA. CDR3 coding DNA: TGCAGCTATACTGGACAGATGAACACTGAAGCTTTCTTT. This translates into CSYTGQMNTEAFF.

The chain is built from TRBV4-1 and TRBJ2-5, with D maybe TRBD1 (5 bases). The CDR3 covers 15 residues. Deletions cut 4 bases from V and 2 bases from J, with 14 bases between. Germline CDR1 reads MGHRA; CDR2 reads YSYEKL. The CDR3 nucleotides read TGCGCCAGCAGCCCAGGGTGGGCAGGGCAAGAGACCCAGTACTTC. Translation gives CASSPGWAGQETQYF.

As for this clonotype: A read error may explain this, as a much larger clone is one base away. This rearrangement joins TRBV9 to TRBJ2-7; 9 nucleotides agree with TRBD1. The germline V gene encodes CDR1 SGDLS and CDR2 YYNGEE. This CDR3 is built from 14 residues. In DNA form, the CDR3 reads TGTGCCTGCAGCCCCGGACAGGGGAGAGACGAGCAGTACTTC. Encoded protein: CACSPGQGRDEQYF.

This sequence joins TRBV3-1 and TRBJ2-3, with D uncertain. The CDR3 is made up of 14 amino acids. Germline V gene lookup returns CDR1 LGHDT and CDR2 YNNKEL (reference sequence). V lost 2 bases and J lost 4, with 10 bases in between. The CDR3: CASSQKTSSDTQYF. The CDR3 nucleotides read TGTGCCAGCAGCCAAAAAACGTCTTCAGATACGCAGTATTTT.

CDR3 nucleotides: TGTGCCAGCAGTTCGACGAGGGCGCTTTATACGCAGTATTTT. This gives the protein CASSSTRALYTQYF. The chain joins TRBV12-3 or TRBV12-4 to TRBJ2-3; D perhaps matches TRBD2 (5 bases). The CDR3 contains 14 residues. V lost 4 bases and J lost 7, with 15 bases in between.

This chain links TRBV7-9 with TRBJ2-2; maybe TRBD1 (5 bases). Trimming cost V 3 bases and J 5 bases, with 10 bases left between them. Germline V lookup: CDR1 SEHNR, CDR2 FQNEAQ (reference sequence). The CDR3 consists of 14 residues. The CDR3 sequence: CASSFFRGTGELFF. The CDR3 nucleotides are TGTGCCAGCAGCTTTTTTAGGGGAACCGGGGAGCTGTTTTTT.

This clonotype was recorded a few times. The chain links TRBV9 to TRBJ2-6; the D is unclear. Germline CDR1 and CDR2: SGDLS and YYNGEE. The length of the CDR3 is 15 residues. Deletions cut 0 bases from V and 4 bases from J, with 8 bases between. The CDR3 here is CASSVEGSGANVLTF. The DNA of the CDR3 is TGTGCCAGCAGCGTAGAAGGGTCCGGGGCCAACGTCCTGACTTTC.